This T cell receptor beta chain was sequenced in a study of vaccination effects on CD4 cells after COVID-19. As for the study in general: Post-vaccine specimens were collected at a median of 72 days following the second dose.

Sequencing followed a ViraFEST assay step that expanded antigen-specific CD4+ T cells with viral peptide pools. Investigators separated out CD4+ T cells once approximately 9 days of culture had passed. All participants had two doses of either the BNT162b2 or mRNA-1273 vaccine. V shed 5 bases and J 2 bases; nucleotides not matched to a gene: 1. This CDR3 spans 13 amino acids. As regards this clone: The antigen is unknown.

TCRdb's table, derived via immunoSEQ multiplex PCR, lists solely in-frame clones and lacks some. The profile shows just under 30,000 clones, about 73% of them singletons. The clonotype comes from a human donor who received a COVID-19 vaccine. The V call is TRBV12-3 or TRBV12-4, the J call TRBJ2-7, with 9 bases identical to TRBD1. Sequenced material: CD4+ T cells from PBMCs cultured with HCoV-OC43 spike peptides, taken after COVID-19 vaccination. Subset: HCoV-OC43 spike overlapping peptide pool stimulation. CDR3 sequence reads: CASSRDRAYEQYF. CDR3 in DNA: TGTGCCAGCAGTCGGGACAGGGCCTACGAGCAGTACTTC.